The 24 T cell receptor beta chains presented below share a single source sample, sequenced in a study of OX40 agonist ivuxolimab in advanced cancers. The method was immunoSEQ multiplex PCR; TCRdb's version includes in-frame clones alone and lacks a portion of them. Here the sample spans over 45,000 clones, 83% being singletons. This specimen was CD4+ or CD8+ T cells sorted from blood, taken in a trial of the OX40 agonist ivuxolimab. These receptor sequences come from an adult with an advanced solid tumor such as melanoma, head and neck, liver or kidney cancer.

The J gene is TRBJ1-3, the V gene TRBV6-7; no clear D. TRBV6-7 is noted as an ORF with a role that remains uncertain. The V gene lost 2 bases and the J gene lost 0 bases, with 11 bases spanning the gap. CDR3 size: 16 residues. CDR3 DNA sequence: TGTGCCAGCAGTTACGACAAGCGTAACTCTGGAAACACCATATATTTT. Residues: CASSYDKRNSGNTIYF.

Here the CDR3 reads CASSLGGTVRSYEQYF. The DNA of the CDR3 is TGTGCCAGCAGCTTAGGGGGGACAGTGAGGTCCTACGAGCAGTACTTC. J is TRBJ2-7 and V is TRBV7-2, with 7 bases matching TRBD1. The CDR3 runs to 16 residues. Germline assignment: CDR1 SGHTA and CDR2 FQGNSA. J lost 1 base, V lost 1 base, and 7 bases had no gene match.

J is TRBJ2-5 and V is TRBV2; 8 bases line up with TRBD2. Germline CDR1 and CDR2: SNHLY and FYNNEI. J gave up 6 bases and V 10 bases, and 13 bases lay outside the gene matches. This CDR3 spans 14 amino acids. CDR3 sequence: CANTGGAGRKTQYF. The CDR3 region has the DNA TGTGCCAACACCGGGGGGGCCGGGAGGAAGACCCAGTACTTC.

The chain combines TRBV7-9 with TRBJ2-3; no clear D. The CDR3 spans 14 residues. The germline V gene has CDR1 SEHNR and CDR2 FQNEAQ (reference sequence). V lost 5 bases, J lost 0 bases, and 9 bases lay in between. The DNA for the CDR3 is TGTGCCAGCAGCGTCTCCGACAGCACAGATACGCAGTATTTT. Translation: CASSVSDSTDTQYF.

This clone was seen once. J is TRBJ1-6 and V is TRBV7-9; 8 bases fit TRBD1. CDR3 size: 15 residues. Losses at the gene ends were 5 bases for V and 7 bases for J; bases not matched to a gene: 7. CDR1 and CDR2 from the germline V gene are SEHNR and FQNEAQ (reference sequence). CDR3 coding DNA: TGTGCCAGCAGCCGAGGACAGGGCAACAATTCACCCCTCCACTTT. Translation gives CASSRGQGNNSPLHF.

The chain links TRBV25-1 to TRBJ1-2; 7 bases align to TRBD1. Germline V gene sequence: CDR1 MGHDK, CDR2 SYGVNS. The CDR3 runs to 17 residues. V lost 3 bases, J lost 5 bases, and 15 bases stayed unmatched. The CDR3: CASSEKQGPVNYYGYTF. CDR3 sequence (DNA): TGTGCCAGCAGTGAGAAACAGGGGCCCGTTAACTATTATGGCTACACCTTC.

The chain carries TRBV29-1 and TRBJ2-5, with 7 bases identical to TRBD2. The junction had 0 bases not matched to a gene; V was cut back by 3 bases and J by 2 bases. The V gene's germline CDR1 is SQVTM and CDR2 ANQGSEA. The CDR3 runs to 12 residues. In DNA form, the CDR3 reads TGCAGCGTTGAGGGGGGGCAAGAGACCCAGTACTTC. Its protein product is CSVEGGQETQYF.

The CDR3 region is CASSGVGPYEQYF. The CDR3 nucleotides are TGTGCCAGCAGTGGAGTCGGGCCCTACGAGCAGTACTTC. The chain couples TRBV7-2 to TRBJ2-7; D gene unclear. CDR1 SGHTA and CDR2 FQGNSA come from the germline V gene. This CDR3 has 13 residues. The V end was cut by 6 bases, the J end by 2 bases, with 11 bases between.

V gene TRBV29-1 combines with J gene TRBJ1-1; D possibly corresponds to TRBD1 (6 bases). The V end lost 5 bases, the J end lost 3 bases, and 13 bases lay between the germline ends. The CDR3 totals 13 residues. From germline, CDR1 is SQVTM and CDR2 ANQGSEA. As DNA, the CDR3 is TGCAGCGTTTCACAGGGTAGCGACACTGAAGCTTTCTTT. This encodes CSVSQGSDTEAFF.

This chain links TRBV7-2 with TRBJ1-1; D remains unclear. The CDR3 spans 13 residues. The V end lost 3 bases, the J end lost 5 bases, and 10 bases lay between the germline ends. Germline CDR1 SGHTA, CDR2 FQGNSA. In DNA form, the CDR3 reads TGTGCCAGCAGCTTTACGGAGGGAACTGAAGCTTTCTTT. Protein: CASSFTEGTEAFF.

This chain joins TRBV7-2 and TRBJ2-7; TRBD1 is a possible D gene (5 bases). Germline values: CDR1 SGHTA, CDR2 FQGNSA. This CDR3 has 16 amino acids. V lost 1 base and J 0 bases, leaving 13 bases between the germline ends. CDR3 loop: CASSLVGGQNSYEQYF. Written as DNA, the CDR3 is TGTGCCAGCAGCTTAGTTGGCGGACAAAACTCCTACGAGCAGTACTTC.

The chain carries TRBV7-3 and TRBJ2-3, with TRBD2 matching over 9 bases. With 2 bases clipped from V and 3 bases from J, the junction kept 9 bases outside the gene matches. Germline loops: CDR1 SGHTA, CDR2 FQGTGA. The CDR3 sequence is 17 residues long. CDR3 loop: CASSLATASGDTDTQYF. The DNA of the CDR3 is TGTGCCAGCAGCTTAGCTACGGCTAGCGGGGATACAGATACGCAGTATTTT.

This sequence joins TRBV5-1 and TRBJ2-2; 9 bases match TRBD1. Germline V CDR1 and CDR2: SGHRS, YFSETQ. V lost 0 bases, J lost 5 bases, and 5 bases stayed unmatched. The CDR3 totals 16 residues. CDR3 coding DNA: TGCGCCAGCAGCTTGGAGGGGACAGGGTTAACCGGGGAGCTGTTTTTT. This codes for CASSLEGTGLTGELFF. Drawing the rest from reference TRBV5-1 and TRBJ2-2, the complete variable domain is KAGVTQTPRYLIKTRGQQVTLSCSPISGHRSVSWYQQTPGQGLQFLFEYFSETQRNKGNFPGRFSGRQFSNSRSEMNVSTLELGDSALYLCASSLEGTGLTGELFFGEGSRLTVL.

The chain carries TRBV7-9 and TRBJ2-7; D is unresolved. The CDR3 is 12 residues long. Germline V gene sequence: CDR1 SEHNR, CDR2 FQNEAQ (reference sequence). Trimming left V 3 bases short and J 6 bases short, with 9 bases between. The DNA of the CDR3 is TGTGCCAGCAGCTTGTGGGGTCGCGAGCAGTACTTC. Translation gives CASSLWGREQYF. Filled out from reference TRBV7-9 and TRBJ2-7, the complete variable domain reads DTGVSQNPRHKITKRGQNVTFRCDPISEHNRLYWYRQTLGQGPEFLTYFQNEAQLEKSRLLSDRFSAERPKGSFSTLEIQRTEQGDSAMYLCASSLWGREQYFGPGTRLTVT.

This clone has just one count. The chain joins TRBV2 to TRBJ2-3; 8 nucleotides match TRBD2. The CDR3 length is 15 residues. Unmatched junction bases numbered 14, after V lost 10 bases and J lost 5 bases. Germline values: CDR1 SNHLY, CDR2 FYNNEI. The chain's CDR3 is CATSQSGLGVDTQYF. The CDR3 DNA is TGTGCCACCTCACAGTCGGGACTAGGAGTAGATACGCAGTATTTT.

This clone was picked up one time. The chain uses TRBV6-5 and TRBJ1-5, with D uncertain. This CDR3 spans 14 amino acids. The ends were cut back, 6 bases at V and 0 bases at J, with 9 bases in the middle. The germline V gene has CDR1 MNHEY and CDR2 SVGAGI. The CDR3 reads CASSSSYSNQPQHF. Here the CDR3 DNA reads TGTGCCAGCAGCTCCTCTTATAGCAATCAGCCCCAGCATTTT.

This rearrangement joins TRBV19 to TRBJ2-3, with TRBD1 matching over 7 bases. Germline-derived CDR1 and CDR2 are LNHDA and SQIVND (reference sequence). Losses at the gene ends were 7 bases for V and 4 bases for J; bases not matched to a gene: 8. The CDR3 contains 14 residues. CDR3 bases: TGTGCCAGTAAGTCGCAGGGGGTCCCAGATACGCAGTATTTT. It translates to CASKSQGVPDTQYF.

The table lists this clone with a few counts. The rearrangement links TRBV10-3 to TRBJ1-6; 8 bases are shared with TRBD1. Germline values: CDR1 ENHRY, CDR2 SYGVKD. The CDR3 runs 18 residues. The junction had 11 bases not matched to a gene; V was cut back by 6 bases and J by 1 base. The CDR3, as DNA: TGTGCCATCAGCCCTTTCTCGACAGGGGTATCCTATAATTCACCCCTCCACTTT. This gives the protein CAISPFSTGVSYNSPLHF.

This clone is judged medium-sized. The chain couples TRBV2 to TRBJ1-1, with a weak D call TRBD1 (5 bases). From germline, CDR1 is SNHLY and CDR2 FYNNEI. V lost 5 bases and J 12 bases, leaving 19 bases between the germline ends. CDR3 length equals 13 residues. The DNA for the CDR3 is TGTGCCAGCAGTTACCGGGGCCTGACTAGTCCTTTCTTT. It encodes CASSYRGLTSPFF.

As regards this clone: Other DNA variants within this sample encode the same CDR3. The chain links TRBV7-9 to TRBJ2-1, with D possibly matching TRBD2 (6 bases). There are 13 residues in the CDR3. Trimming removed 5 bases from V and 6 bases from J, with 11 bases in between. From germline, CDR1 is SEHNR and CDR2 FQNEAQ (reference sequence). The CDR3 spells CASSPLAFNEQFF. The CDR3 nucleotides are TGTGCCAGCAGCCCGCTAGCGTTCAATGAGCAGTTCTTC.

The genes are TRBV7-9 and TRBJ2-5; a possible D gene is TRBD1 (6 bases). Trimming removed 4 bases at V and 4 bases at J, with 16 bases between. The CDR3 has 15 residues. In germline, CDR1 is SEHNR, CDR2 FQNEAQ (reference sequence). DNA for the CDR3: TGTGCCAGCAGCTCCAGTTTTGGGGGCGGAGAGACCCAGTACTTC. Amino acids: CASSSSFGGGETQYF.

The rearrangement joins TRBV2 to TRBJ2-7; D remains ambiguous. Germline V lookup: CDR1 SNHLY, CDR2 FYNNEI. The CDR3 covers 12 residues. V lost 6 bases to trimming and J lost 3 bases, with 9 bases between them. The CDR3 loop is CASRHTRYEQYF. The DNA of the CDR3 is TGTGCCAGCAGGCATACCCGCTACGAGCAGTACTTC.

V and J are TRBV7-2 and TRBJ1-2; TRBD1 matches at 10 bases. Germline loops: CDR1 SGHTA, CDR2 FQGNSA. V lost 4 bases and J lost 5; bases outside the gene matches: 13. The CDR3 contains 17 residues. The CDR3 here is CASSSTRQGANPYGYTF. Written as DNA, the CDR3 is TGTGCCAGCAGCTCCACCCGACAGGGGGCAAATCCTTATGGCTACACCTTC. Drawing the rest from reference TRBV7-2 and TRBJ1-2, the complete variable domain is GAGVSQSPSNKVTEKGKDVELRCDPISGHTALYWYRQSLGQGLEFLIYFQGNSAPDKSGLPSDRFSAERTGGSVSTLTIQRTQQEDSAVYLCASSSTRQGANPYGYTFGSGTRLTVV.

The rearrangement links TRBV7-2 to TRBJ2-1; D not certain. This CDR3 spans 18 amino acids. Trimming took 3 bases from V and 2 from J, leaving 20 bases between them. Germline V gene sequence: CDR1 SGHTA, CDR2 FQGNSA. The CDR3 bases are TGTGCCAGCAGCTTGTCCCAGATCCTGGCGCCCACCTACAATGAGCAGTTCTTC. Translation gives CASSLSQILAPTYNEQFF.